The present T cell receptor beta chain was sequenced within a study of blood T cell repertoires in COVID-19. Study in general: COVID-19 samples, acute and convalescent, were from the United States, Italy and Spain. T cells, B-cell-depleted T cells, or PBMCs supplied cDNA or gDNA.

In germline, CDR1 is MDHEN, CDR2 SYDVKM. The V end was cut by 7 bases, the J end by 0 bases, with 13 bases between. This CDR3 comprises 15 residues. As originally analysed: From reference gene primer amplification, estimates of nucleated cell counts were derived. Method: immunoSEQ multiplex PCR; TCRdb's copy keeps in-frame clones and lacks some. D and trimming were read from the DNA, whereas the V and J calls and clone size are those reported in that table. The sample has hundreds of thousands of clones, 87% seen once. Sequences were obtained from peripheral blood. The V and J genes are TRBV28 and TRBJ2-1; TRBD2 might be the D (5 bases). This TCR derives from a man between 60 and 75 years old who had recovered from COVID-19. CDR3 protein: CASTLGRTSYNEQFF. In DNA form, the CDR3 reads TGTGCCAGCACCCTAGGGAGAACCTCCTACAATGAGCAGTTCTTC.